These 7 T cell receptor beta chains were all obtained from the same sample, sequenced in a study of cytomegalovirus exposure and HLA in healthy donors. The PCR contained 60 Vbeta and 13 Jbeta primers. Here immunoSEQ multiplex PCR was the method, and the copy in TCRdb shows in-frame clones only, minus some. Of about 160,000 clones in the sample, roughly 82% are singletons; the top ten hold roughly 6.7%. The material sequenced was PBMCs. The receptors here all came from a man between 50 and 59 years old in good health and CMV-seropositive.

This clone was observed a single time. The chain is built from TRBV2 and TRBJ1-2; D unresolved. This CDR3 has 13 amino acids. The V end lost 3 bases, the J end lost 2 bases, and 7 bases lay between the germline ends. The germline V gene has CDR1 SNHLY and CDR2 FYNNEI. In nucleotides, the CDR3 is TGTGCCAGCAGTGAGGAACTAAACTATGGCTACACCTTC. This encodes CASSEELNYGYTF.

The rearrangement joins TRBV15 to TRBJ1-5; D not certain. Germline lookup yields CDR1 LNHNV and CDR2 YYDKDF (reference sequence). This CDR3 has 15 amino acids. Trimming took off 0 bases at V and 9 bases at J, with 15 bases between the two ends. The CDR3 DNA sequence: TGTGCCACCAGCAGAGACTTGGGGTTAGGGAGGCCCCAGCATTTT. Its translation: CATSRDLGLGRPQHF. The whole variable domain, filled in from reference TRBV15 and TRBJ1-5, reads DAMVIQNPRYQVTQFGKPVTLSCSQTLNHNVMYWYQQKSSQAPKLLFHYYDKDFNNEADTPDNFQSRRPNTSFCFLDIRSPGLGDTAMYLCATSRDLGLGRPQHFGDGTRLSIL.

The chain couples TRBV19 to TRBJ2-3, with D perhaps matching TRBD1 (5 bases). Trimming shortened V by 7 bases and J by 0 bases, and 14 bases separated the two germline ends. The CDR3 extends over 15 amino acids. Germline V gene sequence: CDR1 LNHDA, CDR2 SQIVND (reference sequence). The CDR3 bases are TGTGCCAGTAATGCTGGGGCTCCTAGCACAGATACGCAGTATTTT. Its translation: CASNAGAPSTDTQYF.

The J gene is TRBJ2-1, the V gene TRBV5-1; 8 nucleotides line up with TRBD2. CDR1 SGHRS and CDR2 YFSETQ come from the germline V gene. V lost 2 bases, J lost 5 bases, and 3 bases stayed unmatched. The CDR3 loop spans 14 amino acids. The CDR3 nucleotides are TGCGCCAGCAGCTTACCGGGAGGGGACAATGAGCAGTTCTTC. It yields the protein CASSLPGGDNEQFF.

The CDR3 is CASSAGAYNEQFF. CDR3 bases: TGTGCCAGCAGTGCAGGGGCCTACAATGAGCAGTTCTTC. The chain combines TRBV2 with TRBJ2-1; maybe TRBD1 (6 bases). CDR3 length: 13 residues. Germline assignment: CDR1 SNHLY and CDR2 FYNNEI. V was cut by 4 bases and J by 2 bases, with 6 bases left in between.

The chain recombines TRBV6-5 with TRBJ1-1; D might be TRBD1 (6 bases). Germline V gives CDR1 MNHEY, CDR2 SVGAGI. The CDR3 sequence is 15 residues long. Trimming cost V 4 bases and J 5 bases, with 17 bases left between them. CDR3 nucleotides: TGTGCCAGCAGTTTCTCAGGGGCCCTGGATACTGAAGCTTTCTTT. Protein sequence: CASSFSGALDTEAFF.

This clone was recorded once. The V and J genes are TRBV10-3 and TRBJ2-3; possibly TRBD1 for D (6 bases). The CDR3 length is 13 residues. The V and J ends lost 7 bases and 0 bases respectively, with 8 bases between them. CDR1 and CDR2 from the germline V gene are ENHRY and SYGVKD. The CDR3 coding sequence is TGTGCCATCAAGGGGGATAGCACAGATACGCAGTATTTT. Protein: CAIKGDSTDTQYF.